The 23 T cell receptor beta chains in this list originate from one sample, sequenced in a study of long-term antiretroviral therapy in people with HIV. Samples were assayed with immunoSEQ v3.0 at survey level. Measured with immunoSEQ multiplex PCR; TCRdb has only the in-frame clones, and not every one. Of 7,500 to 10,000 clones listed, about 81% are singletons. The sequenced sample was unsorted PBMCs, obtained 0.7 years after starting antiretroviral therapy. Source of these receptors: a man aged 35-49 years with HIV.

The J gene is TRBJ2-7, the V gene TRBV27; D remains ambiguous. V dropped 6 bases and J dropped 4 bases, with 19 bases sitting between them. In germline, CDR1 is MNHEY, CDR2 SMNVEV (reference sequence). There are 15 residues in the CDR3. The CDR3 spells CASSPRASAIYEQYF. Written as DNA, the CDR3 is TGTGCCAGCAGCCCACGGGCGTCAGCAATATACGAGCAGTACTTC.

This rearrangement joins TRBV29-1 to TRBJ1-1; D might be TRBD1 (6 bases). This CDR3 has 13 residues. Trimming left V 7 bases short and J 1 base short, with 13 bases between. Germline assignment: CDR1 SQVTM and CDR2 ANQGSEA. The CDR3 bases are TGCAGCGCTGGACAGACGGGGAACACTGAAGCTTTCTTT. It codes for CSAGQTGNTEAFF.

In DNA, the CDR3 is TGTGCCAGCAGTTTAGGAGGGCTAGGTGAGCAGTACTTC. This encodes CASSLGGLGEQYF. The V call is TRBV28, the J call TRBJ2-7; possible D gene TRBD2, 6 bases. This CDR3 region has 13 residues. Germline CDR1 and CDR2: MDHEN and SYDVKM. V lost 2 bases and J 7 bases, leaving 12 bases between the germline ends.

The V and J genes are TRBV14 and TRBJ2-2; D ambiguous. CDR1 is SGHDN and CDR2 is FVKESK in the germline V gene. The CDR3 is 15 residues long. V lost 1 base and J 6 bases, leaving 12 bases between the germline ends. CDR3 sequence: CASSQGYGGAGELFF. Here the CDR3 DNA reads TGTGCCAGCAGCCAAGGATACGGTGGGGCCGGGGAGCTGTTTTTT.

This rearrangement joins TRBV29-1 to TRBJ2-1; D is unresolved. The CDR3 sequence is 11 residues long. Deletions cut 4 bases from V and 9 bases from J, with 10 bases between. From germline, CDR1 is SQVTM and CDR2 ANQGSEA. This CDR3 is CSVATGIEQFF. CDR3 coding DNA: TGCAGCGTTGCCACTGGTATTGAGCAGTTCTTC.

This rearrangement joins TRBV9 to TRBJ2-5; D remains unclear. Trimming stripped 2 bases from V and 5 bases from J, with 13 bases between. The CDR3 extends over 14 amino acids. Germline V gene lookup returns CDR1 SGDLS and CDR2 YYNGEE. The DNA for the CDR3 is TGTGCCAGCAGCGTCCCATCCCCCAAGGAGACCCAGTACTTC. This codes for CASSVPSPKETQYF.

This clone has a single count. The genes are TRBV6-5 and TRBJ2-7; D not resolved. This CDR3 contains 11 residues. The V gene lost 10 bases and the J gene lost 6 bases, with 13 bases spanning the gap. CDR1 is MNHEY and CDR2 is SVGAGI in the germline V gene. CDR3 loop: CATRTYGEQYF. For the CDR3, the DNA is TGTGCCACCCGAACCTACGGCGAGCAGTACTTC.

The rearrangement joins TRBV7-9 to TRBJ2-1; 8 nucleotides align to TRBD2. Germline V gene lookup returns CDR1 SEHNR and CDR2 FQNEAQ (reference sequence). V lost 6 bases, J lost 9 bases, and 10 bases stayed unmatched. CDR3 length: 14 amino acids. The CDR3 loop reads CASSRSGSGFEQFF. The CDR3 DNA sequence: TGTGCCAGCAGTCGCAGCGGGAGCGGCTTTGAGCAGTTCTTC.

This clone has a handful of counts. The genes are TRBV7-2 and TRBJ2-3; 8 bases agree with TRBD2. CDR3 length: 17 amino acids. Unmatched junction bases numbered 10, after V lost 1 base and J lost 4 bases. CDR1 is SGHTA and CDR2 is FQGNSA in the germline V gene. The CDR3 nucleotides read TGTGCCAGCAGCTTAGGGTTGATGTCGGGAGGGGCAGATACGCAGTATTTT. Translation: CASSLGLMSGGADTQYF.

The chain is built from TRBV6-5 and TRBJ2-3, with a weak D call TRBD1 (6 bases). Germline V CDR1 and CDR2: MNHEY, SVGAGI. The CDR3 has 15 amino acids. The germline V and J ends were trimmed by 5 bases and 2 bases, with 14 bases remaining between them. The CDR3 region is CASSPGTLFTDTQYF. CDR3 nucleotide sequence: TGTGCCAGCAGTCCCGGGACACTCTTCACAGATACGCAGTATTTT.

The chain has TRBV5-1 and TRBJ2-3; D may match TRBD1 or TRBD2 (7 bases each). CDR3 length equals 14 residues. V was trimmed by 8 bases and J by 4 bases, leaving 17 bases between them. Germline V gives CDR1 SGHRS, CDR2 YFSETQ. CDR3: CASGRGQIADTQYF. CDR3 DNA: TGCGCCAGTGGGAGGGGACAGATCGCAGATACGCAGTATTTT.

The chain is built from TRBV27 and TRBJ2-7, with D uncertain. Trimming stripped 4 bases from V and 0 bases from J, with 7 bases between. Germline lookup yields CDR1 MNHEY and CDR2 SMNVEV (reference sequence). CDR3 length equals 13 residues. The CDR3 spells CASSSSSSYEQYF. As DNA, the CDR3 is TGTGCCAGCAGTTCTTCCAGCTCCTACGAGCAGTACTTC.

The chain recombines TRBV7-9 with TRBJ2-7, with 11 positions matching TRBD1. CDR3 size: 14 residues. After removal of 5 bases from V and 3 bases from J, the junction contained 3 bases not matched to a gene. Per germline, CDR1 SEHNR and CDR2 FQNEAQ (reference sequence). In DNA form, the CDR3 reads TGTGCCAGCAGCCGGGACAGGGGGATCTACGAGCAGTACTTC. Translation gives CASSRDRGIYEQYF.

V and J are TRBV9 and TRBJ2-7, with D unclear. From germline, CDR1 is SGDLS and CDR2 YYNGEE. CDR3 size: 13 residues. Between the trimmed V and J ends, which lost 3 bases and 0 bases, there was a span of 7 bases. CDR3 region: CASSAESSYEQYF. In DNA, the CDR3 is TGTGCCAGCAGCGCCGAGAGCTCCTACGAGCAGTACTTC.

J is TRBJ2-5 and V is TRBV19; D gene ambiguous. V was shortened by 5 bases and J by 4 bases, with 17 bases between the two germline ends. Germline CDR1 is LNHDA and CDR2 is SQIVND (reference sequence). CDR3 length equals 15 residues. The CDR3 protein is CASSGRASSAETQYF. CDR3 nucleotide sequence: TGTGCCAGTAGTGGCCGGGCCTCCTCCGCAGAGACCCAGTACTTC.

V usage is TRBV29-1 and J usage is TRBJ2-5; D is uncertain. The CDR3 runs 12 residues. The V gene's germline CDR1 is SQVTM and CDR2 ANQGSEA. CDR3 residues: CSVSRSQETQYF. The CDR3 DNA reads TGCAGTGTTAGTAGGTCCCAAGAGACCCAGTACTTC.

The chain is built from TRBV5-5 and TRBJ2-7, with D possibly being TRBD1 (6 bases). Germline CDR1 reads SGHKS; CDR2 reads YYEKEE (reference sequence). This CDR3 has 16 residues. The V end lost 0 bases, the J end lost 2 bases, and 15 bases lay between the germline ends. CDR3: CASSLAPDSLTYEQYF. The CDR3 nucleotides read TGTGCCAGCAGCTTGGCCCCGGACAGCCTTACCTACGAGCAGTACTTC.

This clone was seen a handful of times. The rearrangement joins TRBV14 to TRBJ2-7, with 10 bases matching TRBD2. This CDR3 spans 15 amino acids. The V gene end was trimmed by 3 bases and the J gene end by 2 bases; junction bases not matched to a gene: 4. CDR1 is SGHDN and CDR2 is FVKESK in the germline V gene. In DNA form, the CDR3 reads TGTGCCAGCAGCCACCTTAGCGGGAGGACCTACGAGCAGTACTTC. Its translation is CASSHLSGRTYEQYF.

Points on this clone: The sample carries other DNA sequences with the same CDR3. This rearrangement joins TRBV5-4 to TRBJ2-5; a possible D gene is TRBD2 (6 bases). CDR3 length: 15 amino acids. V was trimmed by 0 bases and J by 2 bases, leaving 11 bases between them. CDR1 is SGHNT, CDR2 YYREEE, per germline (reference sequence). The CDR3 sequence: CASSLASGGQETQYF. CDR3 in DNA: TGTGCCAGCAGCTTGGCGAGCGGAGGGCAAGAGACCCAGTACTTC.

CDR3 amino acids: CSVAGRTGEGYGYTF. DNA for the CDR3: TGCAGCGTCGCCGGGAGGACAGGGGAAGGCTATGGCTACACCTTC. The V gene is TRBV29-1, the J gene TRBJ1-2, with 9 nucleotides matching TRBD1. This CDR3 has 15 amino acids. Germline V lookup: CDR1 SQVTM, CDR2 ANQGSEA. The V gene end was trimmed by 6 bases and the J gene end by 4 bases; junction bases not matched to a gene: 12.

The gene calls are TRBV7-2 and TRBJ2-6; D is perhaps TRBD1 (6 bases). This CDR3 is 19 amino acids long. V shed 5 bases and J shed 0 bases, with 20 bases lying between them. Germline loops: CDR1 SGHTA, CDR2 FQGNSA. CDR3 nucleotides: TGTGCCAGCAGCCCCACCGCAGGGGACCCGTCCTCTGGGGCCAACGTCCTGACTTTC. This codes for CASSPTAGDPSSGANVLTF.

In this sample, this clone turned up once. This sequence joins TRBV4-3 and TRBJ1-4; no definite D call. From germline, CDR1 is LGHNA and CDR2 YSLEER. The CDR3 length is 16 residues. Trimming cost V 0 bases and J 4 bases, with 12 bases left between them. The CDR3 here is CASSQDWQALNEKLFF. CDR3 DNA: TGCGCCAGCAGCCAAGACTGGCAGGCTCTTAATGAAAAACTGTTTTTT.

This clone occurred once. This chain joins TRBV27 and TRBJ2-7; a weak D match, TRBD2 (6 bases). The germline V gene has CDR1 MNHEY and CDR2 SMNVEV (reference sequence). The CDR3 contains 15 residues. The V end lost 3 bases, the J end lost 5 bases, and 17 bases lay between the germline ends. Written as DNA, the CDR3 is TGTGCCAGCAGTTTTTTCGCTAGCGTGTTAAACGAGCAGTACTTC. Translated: CASSFFASVLNEQYF.